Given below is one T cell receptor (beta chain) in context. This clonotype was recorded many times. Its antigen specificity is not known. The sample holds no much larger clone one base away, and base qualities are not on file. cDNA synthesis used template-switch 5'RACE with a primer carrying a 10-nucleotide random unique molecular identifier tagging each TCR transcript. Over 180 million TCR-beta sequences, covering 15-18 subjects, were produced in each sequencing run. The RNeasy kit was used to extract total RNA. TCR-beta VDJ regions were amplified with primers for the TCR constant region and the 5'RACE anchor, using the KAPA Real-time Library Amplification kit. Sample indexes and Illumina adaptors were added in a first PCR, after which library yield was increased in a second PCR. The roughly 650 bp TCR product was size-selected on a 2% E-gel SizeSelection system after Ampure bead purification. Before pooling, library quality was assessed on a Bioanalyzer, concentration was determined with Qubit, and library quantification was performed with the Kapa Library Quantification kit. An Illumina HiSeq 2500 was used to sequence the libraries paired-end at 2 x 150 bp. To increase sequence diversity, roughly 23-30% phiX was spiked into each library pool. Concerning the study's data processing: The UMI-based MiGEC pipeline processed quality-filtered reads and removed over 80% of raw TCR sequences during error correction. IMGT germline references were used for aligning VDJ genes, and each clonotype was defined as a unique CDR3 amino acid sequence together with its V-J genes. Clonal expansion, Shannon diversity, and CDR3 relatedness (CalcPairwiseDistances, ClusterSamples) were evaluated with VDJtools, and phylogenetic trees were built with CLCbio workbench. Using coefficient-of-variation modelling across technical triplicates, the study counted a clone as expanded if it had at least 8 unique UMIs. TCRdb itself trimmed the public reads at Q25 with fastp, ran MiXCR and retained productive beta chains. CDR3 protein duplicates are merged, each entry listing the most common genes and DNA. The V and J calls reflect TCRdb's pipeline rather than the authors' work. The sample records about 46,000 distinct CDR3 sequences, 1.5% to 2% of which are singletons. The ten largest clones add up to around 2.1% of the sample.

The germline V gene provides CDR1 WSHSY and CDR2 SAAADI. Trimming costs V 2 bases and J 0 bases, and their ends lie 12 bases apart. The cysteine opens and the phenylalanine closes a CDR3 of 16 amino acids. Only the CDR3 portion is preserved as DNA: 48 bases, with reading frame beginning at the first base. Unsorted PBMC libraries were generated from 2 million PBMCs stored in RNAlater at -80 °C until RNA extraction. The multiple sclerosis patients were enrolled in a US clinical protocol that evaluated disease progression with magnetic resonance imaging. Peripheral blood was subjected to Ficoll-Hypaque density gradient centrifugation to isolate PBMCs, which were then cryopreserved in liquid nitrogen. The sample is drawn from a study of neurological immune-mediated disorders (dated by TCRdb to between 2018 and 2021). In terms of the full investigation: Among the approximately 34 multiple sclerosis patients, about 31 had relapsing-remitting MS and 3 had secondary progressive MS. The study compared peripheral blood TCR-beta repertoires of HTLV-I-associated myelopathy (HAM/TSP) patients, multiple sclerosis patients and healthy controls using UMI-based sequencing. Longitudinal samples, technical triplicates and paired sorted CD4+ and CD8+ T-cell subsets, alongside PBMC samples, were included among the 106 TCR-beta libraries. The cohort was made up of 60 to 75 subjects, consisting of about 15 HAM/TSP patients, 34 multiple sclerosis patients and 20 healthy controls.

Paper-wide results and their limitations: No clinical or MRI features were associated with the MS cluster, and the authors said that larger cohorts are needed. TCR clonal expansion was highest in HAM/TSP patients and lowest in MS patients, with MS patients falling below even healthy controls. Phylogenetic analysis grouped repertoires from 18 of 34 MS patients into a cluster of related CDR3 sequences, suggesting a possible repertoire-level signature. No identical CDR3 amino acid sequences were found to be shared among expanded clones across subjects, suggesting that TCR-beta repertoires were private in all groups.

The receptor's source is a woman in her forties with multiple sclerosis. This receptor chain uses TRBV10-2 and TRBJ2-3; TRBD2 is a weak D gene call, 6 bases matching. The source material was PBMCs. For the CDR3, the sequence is CASSEIAAASTDTQYF. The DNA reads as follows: TGCGCCAGCAGTGAGATAGCGGCGGCTAGCACAGATACGCAGTATTTT.